This T cell receptor beta chain was sequenced in a study of long-term antiretroviral therapy in people with HIV. Whole-study context: By about a decade, the earliest samples predate the 2015 immediate-ART recommendation.

Germline loops: CDR1 SGHDN, CDR2 FVKESK. Unmatched junction bases numbered 7, after V lost 2 bases and J lost 7 bases. The CDR3 covers 14 residues. They ran version v3.0 of the immunoSEQ assay at survey level. The repertoire was sequenced with immunoSEQ multiplex PCR; TCRdb's copy has only in-frame clones and lacks some. The table includes 20,000 to 30,000 clones, about 86% detected once. The receptor comes from a man aged 50 to 59 with HIV. The specimen was unsorted PBMCs, collected 1.2 years after starting antiretroviral therapy. The chain employs TRBV14 and TRBJ1-1, with TRBD1 identical over 7 bases. CDR3 protein: CASSQSGGDFEAFF. In DNA, the CDR3 is TGTGCCAGCAGCCAATCAGGGGGGGATTTTGAAGCTTTCTTT.